This entry describes one T cell receptor (beta chain). Antigen: not known. The CDR3 extends over 13 amino acids. The germline V and J ends were trimmed by 5 bases and 10 bases, with 15 bases remaining between them. The V gene's germline CDR1 is MNHEY and CDR2 SVGEGT. The sample belongs to a study of T cell repertoires in cytomegalovirus infection. Study details: HLA-C-restricted CMV epitopes, recently identified, and well-studied HLA-B-restricted ones were used by the study. In public TCR beta signatures, there were indications of both CMV infection and matching HLA type.

Findings of the study overall: HLA-C-restricted CMV clonotypes gave the most frequent clonotype in two of eight donors.

TCRdb independently ran MiXCR on the reads; one entry per CDR3 protein. This sample carries about 89,000 distinct CDR3 sequences, less than 30% of them seen once, and the ten largest clones take more than 70%. The chain joins TRBV6-2 or TRBV6-3 to TRBJ2-1, with D tentatively TRBD1 or TRBD2 (6 bases each). This clonotype originated in a human donor in good health (CMV status not recorded). Some clones in this sample may be carry-over from other donors' samples. The material was CD8+ T cells from cultured PBMCs, obtained from culture after CMV antigen stimulation. CDR3 loop: CASSPVGAGEQFF. Written as DNA, the CDR3 is TGTGCCAGCAGTCCCGTGGGGGCGGGGGAGCAGTTCTTC.